The 25 T cell receptor beta chains below come from one sample, sequenced in a study of control samples from healthy donors and cancer patients. Method: immunoSEQ multiplex PCR; TCRdb's copy keeps in-frame clones and lacks some. Found here are 110,000 to 150,000 clones, around 90% of them singletons; the top ten hold 4% to 5.5%. Sequenced material: blood. These TCRs come from a man aged 25-45 years in good health.

This chain links TRBV27 with TRBJ1-1, with no clear D. V was clipped by 3 bases and J by 5 bases, with 13 bases between them. The CDR3 length is 14 residues. Germline CDR1 and CDR2: MNHEY and SMNVEV (reference sequence). CDR3 coding DNA: TGTGCCAGCAGTTTCCGACCGGTTGGGACTGAAGCTTTCTTT. Translating gives CASSFRPVGTEAFF.

The chain combines TRBV11-2 with TRBJ2-5; D unclear. The CDR3 is 12 residues long. Germline V gene lookup returns CDR1 SGHAT and CDR2 FQNNGV. The V gene lost 3 bases and the J gene lost 5 bases, with 7 bases spanning the gap. The CDR3 loop reads CASSLGKETQYF. The CDR3 nucleotides read TGTGCCAGCAGCTTGGGGAAGGAGACCCAGTACTTC.

This chain uses TRBV7-2 with TRBJ2-7, with TRBD1 identical over 9 bases. Germline CDR1 is SGHTA and CDR2 is FQGNSA. J lost 2 bases, V lost 5 bases, and 4 bases had no gene match. This CDR3 comprises 14 residues. In nucleotides, the CDR3 is TGTGCCAGCAGCACGACAGGGGGGACCTACGAGCAGTACTTC. Protein: CASSTTGGTYEQYF.

The gene calls are TRBV5-6 and TRBJ1-1; 7 positions match TRBD1. Germline trimming cut 1 base from V and 4 bases from J; bases unmatched to any gene: 4. The germline CDR1 and CDR2 sequences are SGHDT and YYEEEE. This CDR3 is 14 amino acids long. In DNA form, the CDR3 reads TGTGCCAGCAGCTTGTTCAGACAGGGCACTGAAGCTTTCTTT. This encodes CASSLFRQGTEAFF.

This chain connects TRBV9 to TRBJ2-3; D not certain. V was shortened by 3 bases and J by 4 bases, with 12 bases between the two germline ends. This CDR3 is built from 14 residues. Germline V gives CDR1 SGDLS, CDR2 YYNGEE. The CDR3 sequence is CASSADGSSDTQYF. The CDR3 DNA sequence: TGTGCCAGCAGCGCCGACGGGTCGTCAGATACGCAGTATTTT. Using reference TRBV9 and TRBJ2-3 for the parts outside the CDR3, the full variable domain is DSGVTQTPKHLITATGQRVTLRCSPRSGDLSVYWYQQSLDQGLQFLIQYYNGEERAKGNILERFSAQQFPDLHSELNLSSLELGDSALYFCASSADGSSDTQYFGPGTRLTVL.

The chain links TRBV21-1 to TRBJ2-7; TRBD1 reflects the table's D call only, with no check against the DNA. TRBV21-1 is classified as a pseudogene. CDR3 size: 15 residues. CDR3 DNA sequence: TGTGCCAGCAGCTTTCCCCCGGGACAGTCTTACGAGCAGTACTTC. Its translation is CASSFPPGQSYEQYF.

The genes are TRBV6-5 and TRBJ2-7, with D possibly being TRBD2 (5 bases). The germline gives CDR1 MNHEY, CDR2 SVGAGI. Trimming cost V 7 bases and J 0 bases, with 10 bases left between them. The CDR3 spans 13 residues. CDR3 nucleotide sequence: TGTGCCAGCACGGACTTACTCTCCTACGAGCAGTACTTC. Encoded protein: CASTDLLSYEQYF.

The chain employs TRBV5-4 and TRBJ2-5; tentative D call: TRBD2 (5 bases). Germline CDR1 is SGHNT and CDR2 is YYREEE (reference sequence). The CDR3 length is 15 residues. V was pared by 4 bases and J by 1 base, with 14 bases between. CDR3 bases: TGTGCCAGCAGCCCGCCGGAGGCCGCCCAAGAGACCCAGTACTTC. It encodes CASSPPEAAQETQYF.

This chain links TRBV4-1 with TRBJ1-1; TRBD1 is a possible D gene (5 bases). Germline CDR1 is MGHRA and CDR2 is YSYEKL. V was cut by 4 bases and J by 0 bases, with 6 bases left in between. The CDR3 has 13 amino acids. The CDR3 sequence is CASSLTVNTEAFF. The CDR3 DNA follows: TGCGCCAGCAGCCTGACAGTGAACACTGAAGCTTTCTTT.

The chain recombines TRBV19 with TRBJ1-4; 10 bases align to TRBD1. This CDR3 is 15 amino acids long. J lost 10 bases, V lost 6 bases, and 11 bases had no gene match. Germline V CDR1 and CDR2: LNHDA, SQIVND (reference sequence). CDR3 loop: CASSAQTGGGGKLFF. CDR3 in DNA: TGTGCCAGTAGCGCGCAGACAGGGGGCGGGGGAAAACTGTTTTTT.

The V gene is TRBV7-8, the J gene TRBJ2-7, with a tentative D call TRBD2 (6 bases). This CDR3 comprises 15 residues. Germline values: CDR1 SGHVS, CDR2 FQNEAQ. V lost 4 bases and J 6 bases, leaving 19 bases between the germline ends. The CDR3 region is CASSSSGLPNPEQYF. CDR3 bases: TGTGCCAGCAGCTCATCGGGACTTCCTAATCCCGAGCAGTACTTC.

This sequence joins TRBV5-6 and TRBJ1-3; 10 bases map to TRBD1. The CDR3 covers 17 residues. The V gene's germline CDR1 is SGHDT and CDR2 YYEEEE. With V trimmed by 0 bases and J by 1 base, 4 bases remained unmatched. In nucleotides, the CDR3 is TGTGCCAGCAGCTTGGCTTTGGGACAGGGGTCTGGAAACACCATATATTTT. Its protein is CASSLALGQGSGNTIYF.

The gene calls are TRBV7-9 and TRBJ1-2; 7 nucleotides align to TRBD1. From germline, CDR1 is SEHNR and CDR2 FQNEAQ (reference sequence). V shed 6 bases, J shed 6 bases, and the junction held 7 bases outside the gene matches. This CDR3 has 13 residues. The CDR3: CASRETGINGYTF. Here the CDR3 DNA reads TGTGCCAGCAGGGAGACAGGGATCAATGGCTACACCTTC.

This clone was recorded a few times. The V gene is TRBV7-2, the J gene TRBJ2-3; 8 bases map to TRBD2. Germline V gene sequence: CDR1 SGHTA, CDR2 FQGNSA. This CDR3 is 16 amino acids long. V lost 5 bases to trimming and J lost 1 base; unmatched junction nucleotides: 8. The CDR3 DNA sequence: TGTGCCAGCAGCCCGCTTGCACTAGCGGGCACAGATACGCAGTATTTT. It specifies CASSPLALAGTDTQYF.

The chain couples TRBV7-2 to TRBJ2-1; D is possibly TRBD2 (7 bases). The CDR3 has 15 residues. Germline CDR1 is SGHTA and CDR2 is FQGNSA. The V and J ends lost 0 bases and 7 bases respectively, with 13 bases between them. The CDR3 loop is CASSLAGGGTNEQFF. The CDR3 DNA follows: TGTGCCAGCAGCTTAGCTGGGGGGGGCACAAATGAGCAGTTCTTC.

J is TRBJ1-2 and V is TRBV12-3 or TRBV12-4; D gene ambiguous. CDR3 length: 10 residues. V dropped 6 bases and J dropped 14 bases, with 13 bases sitting between them. The CDR3 DNA reads as TGTGCCAGCAGGCCTCAGAGGTGGACCTTC. This gives the protein CASRPQRWTF.

The chain links TRBV18 to TRBJ1-4; D gene unclear. Germline V gives CDR1 KGHSH, CDR2 LQKENI. Trimming cost V 2 bases and J 5 bases, with 6 bases left between them. This CDR3 is 13 amino acids long. CDR3 coding DNA: TGTGCCAGCTCACCAGGTTCGAATGAAAAACTGTTTTTT. This codes for CASSPGSNEKLFF.

This clone was seen more than once but under ten times. The chain combines TRBV7-2 with TRBJ2-3; D not certain. The V end was cut by 5 bases, the J end by 2 bases, with 8 bases between. CDR3 length equals 13 residues. From germline, CDR1 is SGHTA and CDR2 FQGNSA. The CDR3 nucleotides read TGTGCCAGCAGCCCCAGCCCCACAGATACGCAGTATTTT. Amino acids: CASSPSPTDTQYF. Drawing the rest from reference TRBV7-2 and TRBJ2-3, the complete variable domain is GAGVSQSPSNKVTEKGKDVELRCDPISGHTALYWYRQSLGQGLEFLIYFQGNSAPDKSGLPSDRFSAERTGGSVSTLTIQRTQQEDSAVYLCASSPSPTDTQYFGPGTRLTVL.

This rearrangement joins TRBV5-4 to TRBJ2-3; no definite D call. Germline V gives CDR1 SGHNT, CDR2 YYREEE (reference sequence). V was cut by 4 bases and J by 2 bases, with 5 bases left in between. The CDR3 has 12 amino acids. The CDR3 here is CASSSTTDTQYF. In DNA, the CDR3 is TGTGCCAGCAGCAGTACCACAGATACGCAGTATTTT.

The rearrangement joins TRBV29-1 to TRBJ2-7, with D hard to call. Germline V lookup: CDR1 SQVTM, CDR2 ANQGSEA. V was cut by 4 bases and J by 3 bases, with 7 bases left in between. CDR3 length equals 11 residues. CDR3 sequence (DNA): TGCAGCGTTGCCCACAACTACGAGCAGTACTTC. Translation gives CSVAHNYEQYF.

In DNA form, the CDR3 reads TGCGCCAGCAGCCGCGGCGTGGACACCGGGGAGCTGTTTTTT. Amino acid sequence: CASSRGVDTGELFF. The V and J genes are TRBV4-3 and TRBJ2-2, with D uncertain. This CDR3 region has 14 residues. Between the trimmed V and J ends, which lost 4 bases and 3 bases, there was a span of 9 bases. In germline, CDR1 is LGHNA, CDR2 YSLEER.

The V gene is TRBV3-1 (or the pseudogene TRBV3-2), the J gene TRBJ2-5; possible D gene TRBD1, 5 bases. This CDR3 has 16 amino acids. The V end was cut by 0 bases, the J end by 2 bases, with 13 bases between. The V gene's germline CDR1 is LGHDT and CDR2 YNNKEL (reference sequence). In nucleotides, the CDR3 is TGTGCCAGCAGCCAAGAGTCGGCAGGGTGGCAAGAGACCCAGTACTTC. Residues: CASSQESAGWQETQYF.

This clone was picked up a small number of times. The chain has TRBV4-3 and TRBJ1-3; no definite D call. Per the germline V gene, CDR1 is LGHNA and CDR2 is YSLEER. The CDR3 has 13 residues. V lost 2 bases to trimming and J lost 0 bases, with 2 bases between them. CDR3 in DNA: TGCGCCAGCAGCCAACACTCTGGAAACACCATATATTTT. It codes for CASSQHSGNTIYF.

V gene TRBV5-1 combines with J gene TRBJ1-3; TRBD1 is a possible D gene (5 bases). This CDR3 is 14 amino acids long. The germline V gene encodes CDR1 SGHRS and CDR2 YFSETQ. The V end lost 0 bases, the J end lost 3 bases, and 7 bases lay between the germline ends. In DNA, the CDR3 is TGCGCCAGCAGCTTGGCAGGGTATGGAAACACCATATATTTT. Translated: CASSLAGYGNTIYF. Full variable domain (remainder filled in from reference TRBV5-1 and TRBJ1-3): KAGVTQTPRYLIKTRGQQVTLSCSPISGHRSVSWYQQTPGQGLQFLFEYFSETQRNKGNFPGRFSGRQFSNSRSEMNVSTLELGDSALYLCASSLAGYGNTIYFGEGSWLTVV.

This clone has only one observation. This chain links TRBV27 with TRBJ2-1, with TRBD1 matching 10 bases. Per germline, CDR1 MNHEY and CDR2 SMNVEV (reference sequence). The CDR3 totals 16 residues. V dropped 0 bases and J dropped 4; count of bases not matched to a gene: 3. The CDR3 loop is CASSLSGTGVYNEQFF. The CDR3 DNA follows: TGTGCCAGCAGTTTATCTGGGACAGGGGTGTACAATGAGCAGTTCTTC.